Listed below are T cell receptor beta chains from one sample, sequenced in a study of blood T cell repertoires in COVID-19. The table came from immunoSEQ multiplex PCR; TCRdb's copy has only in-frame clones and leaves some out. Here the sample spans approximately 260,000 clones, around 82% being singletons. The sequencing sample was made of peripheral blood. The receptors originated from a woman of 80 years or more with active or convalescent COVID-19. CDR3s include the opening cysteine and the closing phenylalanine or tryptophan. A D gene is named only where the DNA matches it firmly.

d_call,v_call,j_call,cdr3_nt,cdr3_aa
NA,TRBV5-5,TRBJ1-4,TGTGCCAGCAGCTTACAAACAACTAATGAAAAACTGTTTTTT,CASSLQTTNEKLFF
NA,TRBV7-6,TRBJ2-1,TGTGCCAGCAGCTTTTCGGGGGTCGATGAGCAGTTCTTC,CASSFSGVDEQFF
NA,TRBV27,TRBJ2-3,TGTGCCAGCAAGCGGTCAGGAAGCACAGATACGCAGTATTTT,CASKRSGSTDTQYF
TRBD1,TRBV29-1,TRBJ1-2,TGCAGCGTTGGACAGGGTACTAACTATGGCTACACCTTC,CSVGQGTNYGYTF
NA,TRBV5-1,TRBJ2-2,TGCGCCAGCAGCTTGAGGGGTGGGGCCGGGGAGCTGTTTTTT,CASSLRGGAGELFF
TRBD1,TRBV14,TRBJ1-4,TGTGCCAGCAGCCGAGACAGGGTCCGAAGTGAAAAACTGTTTTTT,CASSRDRVRSEKLFF
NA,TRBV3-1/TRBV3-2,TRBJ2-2,TGTGCCAGCAGCCAAGTGGTTTCGGGATCGACCGGGGAGCTGTTTTTT,CASSQVVSGSTGELFF
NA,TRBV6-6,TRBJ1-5,TGTGCCAGCAGTCCCGCGGACAGAGGGAATCAGCCCCAGCATTTT,CASSPADRGNQPQHF
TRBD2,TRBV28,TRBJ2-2,TGTGCCAGCATAACCAACAGCGGGGGGCCCACCGGGGAGCTGTTTTTT,CASITNSGGPTGELFF
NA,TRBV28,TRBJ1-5,TGTGCCAGCAGTCCGGGTCCGCGGTATCAGCCCCAGCATTTT,CASSPGPRYQPQHF
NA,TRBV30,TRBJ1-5,TGTGCCTGGAGTGTCGGTCGAGCAAGCAATCAGCCCCAGCATTTT,CAWSVGRASNQPQHF
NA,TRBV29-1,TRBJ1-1,TGCAGCGTAGGACAGACCCCATGGACTGAAGCTTTCTTT,CSVGQTPWTEAFF
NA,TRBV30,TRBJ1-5,TGTGCCTGTTCCTATGGGGGGAACAATCAGCCCCAGCATTTT,CACSYGGNNQPQHF
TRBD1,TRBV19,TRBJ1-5,TGTGCCAGTAGTTCATACCGGGACAGGGGCCCTTTGAGCAATCAGCCCCAGCATTTT,CASSSYRDRGPLSNQPQHF